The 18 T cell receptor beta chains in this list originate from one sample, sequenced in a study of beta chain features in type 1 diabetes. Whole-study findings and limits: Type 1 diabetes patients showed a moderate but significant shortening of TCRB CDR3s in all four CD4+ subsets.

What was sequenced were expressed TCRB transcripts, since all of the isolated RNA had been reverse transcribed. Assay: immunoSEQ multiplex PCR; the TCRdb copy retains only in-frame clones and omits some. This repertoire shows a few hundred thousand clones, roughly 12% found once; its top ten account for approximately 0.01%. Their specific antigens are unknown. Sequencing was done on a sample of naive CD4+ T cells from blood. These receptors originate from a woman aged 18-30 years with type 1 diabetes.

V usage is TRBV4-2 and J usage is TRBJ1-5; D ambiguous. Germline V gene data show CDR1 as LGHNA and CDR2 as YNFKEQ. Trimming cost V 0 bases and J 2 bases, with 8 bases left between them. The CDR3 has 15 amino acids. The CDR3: CASSQDVLGNQPQHF. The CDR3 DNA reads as TGTGCCAGCAGCCAAGACGTCCTCGGCAATCAGCCCCAGCATTTT.

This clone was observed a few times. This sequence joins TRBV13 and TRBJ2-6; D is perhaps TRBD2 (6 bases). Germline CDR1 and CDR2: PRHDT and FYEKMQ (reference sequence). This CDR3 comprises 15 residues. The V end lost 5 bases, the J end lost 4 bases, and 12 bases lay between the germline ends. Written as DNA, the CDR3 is TGTGCCAGCAGCGCCGGGACTTCCGGGGCCAACGTCCTGACTTTC. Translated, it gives CASSAGTSGANVLTF.

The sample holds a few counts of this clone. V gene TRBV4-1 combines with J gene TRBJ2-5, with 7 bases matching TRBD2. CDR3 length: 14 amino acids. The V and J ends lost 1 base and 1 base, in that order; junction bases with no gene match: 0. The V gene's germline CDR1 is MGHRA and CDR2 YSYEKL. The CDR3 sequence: CASSQGGGQETQYF. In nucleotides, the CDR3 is TGCGCCAGCAGCCAAGGGGGGGGCCAAGAGACCCAGTACTTC.

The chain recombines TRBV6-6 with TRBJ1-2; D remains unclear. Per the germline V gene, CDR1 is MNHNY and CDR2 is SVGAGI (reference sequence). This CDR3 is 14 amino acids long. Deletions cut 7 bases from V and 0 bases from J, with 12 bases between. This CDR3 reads CASTLRQANYGYTF. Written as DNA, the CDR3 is TGTGCCAGCACCCTTCGGCAGGCTAACTATGGCTACACCTTC.

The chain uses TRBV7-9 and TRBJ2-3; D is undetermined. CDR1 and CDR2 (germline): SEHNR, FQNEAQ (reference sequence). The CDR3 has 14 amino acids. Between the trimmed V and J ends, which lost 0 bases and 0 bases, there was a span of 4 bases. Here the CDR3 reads CASSLAYSTDTQYF. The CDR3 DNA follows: TGTGCCAGCAGCTTAGCTTATAGCACAGATACGCAGTATTTT.

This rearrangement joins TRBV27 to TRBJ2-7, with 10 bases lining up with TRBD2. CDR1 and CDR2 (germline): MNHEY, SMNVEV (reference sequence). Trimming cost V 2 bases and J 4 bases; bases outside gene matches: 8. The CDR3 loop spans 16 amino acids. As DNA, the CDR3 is TGTGCCAGCAGTTTAGTTCCTAGCGGGAGTCTTTACGAGCAGTACTTC. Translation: CASSLVPSGSLYEQYF.

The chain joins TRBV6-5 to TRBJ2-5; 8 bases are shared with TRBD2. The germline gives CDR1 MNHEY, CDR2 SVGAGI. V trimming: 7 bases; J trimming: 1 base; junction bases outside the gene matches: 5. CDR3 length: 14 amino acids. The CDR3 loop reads CASMPGGAQETQYF. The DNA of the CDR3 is TGTGCCAGCATGCCCGGGGGGGCCCAAGAGACCCAGTACTTC.

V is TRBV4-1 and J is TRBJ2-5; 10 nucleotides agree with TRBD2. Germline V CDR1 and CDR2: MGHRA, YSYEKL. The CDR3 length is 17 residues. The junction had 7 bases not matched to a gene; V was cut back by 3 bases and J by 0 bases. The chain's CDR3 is CASSQGAGGLYQETQYF. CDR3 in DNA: TGCGCCAGCAGCCAGGGAGCGGGGGGGCTGTACCAAGAGACCCAGTACTTC.

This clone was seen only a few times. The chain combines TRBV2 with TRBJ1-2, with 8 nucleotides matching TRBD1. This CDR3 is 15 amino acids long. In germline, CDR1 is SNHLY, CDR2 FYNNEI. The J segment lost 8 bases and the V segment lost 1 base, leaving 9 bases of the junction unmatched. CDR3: CASSEEQGAKMGYTF. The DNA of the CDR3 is TGTGCCAGCAGTGAAGAGCAGGGGGCGAAGATGGGCTACACCTTC. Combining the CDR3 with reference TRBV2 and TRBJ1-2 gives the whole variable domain EPEVTQTPSHQVTQMGQEVILRCVPISNHLYFYWYRQILGQKVEFLVSFYNNEISEKSEIFDDQFSVERPDGSNFTLKIRSTKLEDSAMYFCASSEEQGAKMGYTFGSGTRLTVV.

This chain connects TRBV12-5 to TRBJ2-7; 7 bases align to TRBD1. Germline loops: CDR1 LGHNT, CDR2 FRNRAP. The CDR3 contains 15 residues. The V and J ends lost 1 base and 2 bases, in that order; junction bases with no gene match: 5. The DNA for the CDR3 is TGTGCTAGTGGTTTGGGAGGCCAGGGGGCCTACGAGCAGTACTTC. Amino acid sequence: CASGLGGQGAYEQYF.

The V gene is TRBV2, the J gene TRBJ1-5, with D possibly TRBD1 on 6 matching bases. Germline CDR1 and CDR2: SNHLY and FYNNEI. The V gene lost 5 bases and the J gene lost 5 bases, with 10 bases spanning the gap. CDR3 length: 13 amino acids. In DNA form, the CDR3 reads TGTGCCAGCAGTACAGGGCGGGATCAGCCCCAGCATTTT. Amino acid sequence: CASSTGRDQPQHF.

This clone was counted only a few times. The CDR3 nucleotides read TGCAGCGTTGACGTAGCGGGGGACTACGAGCAGTACTTC. It encodes CSVDVAGDYEQYF. V and J are TRBV29-1 and TRBJ2-7, with 9 bases lining up with TRBD2. CDR1 and CDR2 from the germline V gene are SQVTM and ANQGSEA. The CDR3 spans 13 residues. Trimming cost V 3 bases and J 3 bases; bases outside gene matches: 3.

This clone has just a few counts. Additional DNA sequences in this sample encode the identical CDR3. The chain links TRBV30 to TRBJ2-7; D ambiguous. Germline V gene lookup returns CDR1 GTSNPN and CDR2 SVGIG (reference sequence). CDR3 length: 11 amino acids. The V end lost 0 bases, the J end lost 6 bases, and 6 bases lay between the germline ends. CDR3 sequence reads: CAWSVRVEQYF. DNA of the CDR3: TGTGCCTGGAGTGTACGAGTCGAGCAGTACTTC.

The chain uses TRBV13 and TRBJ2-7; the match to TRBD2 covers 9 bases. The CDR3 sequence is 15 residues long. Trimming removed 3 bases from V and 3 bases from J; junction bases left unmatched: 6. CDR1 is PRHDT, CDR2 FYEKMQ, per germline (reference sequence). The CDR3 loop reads CASSLLAGDFYEQYF. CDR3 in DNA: TGTGCCAGCAGCTTGTTAGCGGGAGATTTCTACGAGCAGTACTTC.

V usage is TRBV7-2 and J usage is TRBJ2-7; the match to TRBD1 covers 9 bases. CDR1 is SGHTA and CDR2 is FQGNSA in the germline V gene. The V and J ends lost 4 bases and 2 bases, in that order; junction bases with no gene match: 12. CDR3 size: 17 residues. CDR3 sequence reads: CASSWTTGTGLTYEQYF. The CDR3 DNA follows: TGTGCCAGCAGCTGGACTACGGGGACAGGGCTTACCTACGAGCAGTACTTC.

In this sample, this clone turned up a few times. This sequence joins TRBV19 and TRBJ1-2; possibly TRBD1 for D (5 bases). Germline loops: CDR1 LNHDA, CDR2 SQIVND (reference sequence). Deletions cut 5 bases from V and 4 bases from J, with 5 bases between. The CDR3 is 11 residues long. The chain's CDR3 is CASSGAYGYTF. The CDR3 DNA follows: TGTGCCAGTAGTGGGGCCTATGGCTACACCTTC.

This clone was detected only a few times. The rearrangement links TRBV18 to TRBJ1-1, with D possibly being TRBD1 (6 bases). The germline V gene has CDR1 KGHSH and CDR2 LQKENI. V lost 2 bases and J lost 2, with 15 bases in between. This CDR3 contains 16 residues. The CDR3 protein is CASSPAMRGINTEAFF. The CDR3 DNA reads TGTGCCAGCTCACCAGCCATGAGGGGGATCAACACTGAAGCTTTCTTT.

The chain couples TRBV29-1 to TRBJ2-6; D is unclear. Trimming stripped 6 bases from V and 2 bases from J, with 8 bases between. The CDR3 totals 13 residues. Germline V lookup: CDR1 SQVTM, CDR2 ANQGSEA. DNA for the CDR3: TGCAGCGTGGAAAGCGCTGGGGCCAACGTCCTGACTTTC. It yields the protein CSVESAGANVLTF. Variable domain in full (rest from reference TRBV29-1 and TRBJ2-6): SAVISQKPSRDICQRGTSLTIQCQVDSQVTMMFWYRQQPGQSLTLIATANQGSEATYESGFVIDKFPISRPNLTFSTLTVSNMSPEDSSIYLCSVESAGANVLTFGAGSRLTVL.